The rows below give T cell receptor beta chains drawn from one sample of a study of siplizumab effects on memory and regulatory T cells. Profiling relied on immunoSEQ multiplex PCR, and the TCRdb table lists in-frame clones only, not all of them. The sample holds 60,000 to 65,000 clones, 65% to 80% seen once. The material sequenced was memory CD4+ T cells sorted from blood. The receptors originated from a human donor in good health. Each CDR3 is given with its conserved first and last residue. Fields, in order: V gene, J gene, D gene, clone size, CDR3 protein, CDR3 DNA. The D gene is left open where the match is weak. Where a row states a size, it is once, few, many or the class of an expanded clone; other rows omit it.

v_gene: TRBV5-1
j_gene: TRBJ1-3
d_gene: -
abundance: -
CDR3aa: CASSPGGGNTIYF
CDR3nt: TGCGCCAGCAGCCCCGGTGGTGGAAACACCATATATTTT

v_gene: TRBV6-5
j_gene: TRBJ2-2
d_gene: -
abundance: -
CDR3aa: CASTPGTANTGELFF
CDR3nt: TGTGCCAGCACCCCGGGGACCGCGAACACCGGGGAGCTGTTTTTT

v_gene: TRBV6-6
j_gene: TRBJ2-3
d_gene: -
abundance: -
CDR3aa: CASMTVSTDTQYF
CDR3nt: TGTGCCAGCATGACTGTCAGCACAGATACGCAGTATTTT

v_gene: TRBV28
j_gene: TRBJ1-3
d_gene: TRBD1
abundance: few
CDR3aa: CASSPTSGTGYF
CDR3nt: TGTGCCAGCAGTCCGACCTCCGGGACAGGGTATTTT

v_gene: TRBV5-1
j_gene: TRBJ1-1
d_gene: -
abundance: -
CDR3aa: CASSSEPQGNTEAFF
CDR3nt: TGCGCCAGCAGCTCGGAGCCGCAGGGCAACACTGAAGCTTTCTTT

v_gene: TRBV5-1
j_gene: TRBJ1-3
d_gene: -
abundance: -
CDR3aa: CASSFSPATGNTIYF
CDR3nt: TGCGCCAGCAGCTTCAGTCCTGCCACTGGAAACACCATATATTTT

v_gene: TRBV12-5
j_gene: TRBJ2-1
d_gene: -
abundance: -
CDR3aa: CASGLVPQGFYEQFF
CDR3nt: TGTGCTAGTGGTTTGGTACCTCAAGGCTTCTATGAGCAGTTCTTC

v_gene: TRBV15
j_gene: TRBJ1-5
d_gene: TRBD1
abundance: -
CDR3aa: CATSRDGTGGLQPQHF
CDR3nt: TGTGCCACCAGCAGAGATGGGACAGGGGGCCTTCAGCCCCAGCATTTT

v_gene: TRBV19
j_gene: TRBJ1-6
d_gene: TRBD1
abundance: -
CDR3aa: CASSARTGGANSPLHF
CDR3nt: TGTGCCAGTAGTGCCCGGACAGGGGGCGCGAATTCACCCCTCCACTTT

v_gene: TRBV7-9
j_gene: TRBJ2-1
d_gene: TRBD2
abundance: -
CDR3aa: CASSLVPAGGNEQFF
CDR3nt: TGTGCCAGCAGCTTAGTTCCAGCGGGGGGCAATGAGCAGTTCTTC

v_gene: TRBV6-5
j_gene: TRBJ2-7
d_gene: -
abundance: -
CDR3aa: CASRRDAGSNEQYF
CDR3nt: TGTGCCAGCAGGAGGGATGCAGGGAGCAACGAGCAGTACTTC

v_gene: TRBV29-1
j_gene: TRBJ2-7
d_gene: -
abundance: -
CDR3aa: CSVGGSTGTYEQYF
CDR3nt: TGCAGCGTTGGAGGATCCACAGGAACCTACGAGCAGTACTTC

v_gene: TRBV6-5
j_gene: TRBJ2-3
d_gene: TRBD2
abundance: -
CDR3aa: CASAGGGRADTQYF
CDR3nt: TGTGCCAGCGCGGGAGGGGGGCGAGCAGATACGCAGTATTTT